The sequence of this TCR beta chain was determined in a study of T cell changes during pregnancy in multiple sclerosis. Data came from immunoSEQ multiplex PCR; TCRdb stores just in-frame clones and leaves some out. The repertoire holds roughly 60,000 clones, with 92% as singletons. Trimming removed 2 bases at V and 4 bases at J, with 11 bases between. From germline, CDR1 is LNHDA and CDR2 SQIVND (reference sequence). This CDR3 region has 14 residues. The clonotype comes from a female donor with multiple sclerosis, enrolled in a pregnancy study. This specimen consisted of peripheral blood, obtained in the second trimester of pregnancy. V usage is TRBV19 and J usage is TRBJ2-5; D is uncertain. CDR3 bases: TGTGCCAGTAGTATAAGTACTCTCTTAGAGACCCAGTACTTC. Amino acids: CASSISTLLETQYF.